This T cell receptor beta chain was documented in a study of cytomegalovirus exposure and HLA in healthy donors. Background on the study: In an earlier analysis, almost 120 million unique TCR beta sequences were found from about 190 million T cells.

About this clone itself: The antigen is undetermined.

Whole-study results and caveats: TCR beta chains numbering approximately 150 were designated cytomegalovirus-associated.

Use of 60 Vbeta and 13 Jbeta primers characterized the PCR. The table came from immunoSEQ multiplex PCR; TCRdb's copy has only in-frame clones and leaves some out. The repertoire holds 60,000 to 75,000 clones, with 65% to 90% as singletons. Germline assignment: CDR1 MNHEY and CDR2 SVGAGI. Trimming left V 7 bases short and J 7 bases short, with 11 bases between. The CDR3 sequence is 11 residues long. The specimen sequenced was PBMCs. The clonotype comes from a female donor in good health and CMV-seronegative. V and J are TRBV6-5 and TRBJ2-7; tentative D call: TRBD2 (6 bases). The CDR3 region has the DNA TGTGCCAGCACCGGCGGGGTTGAGCAGTACTTC. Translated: CASTGGVEQYF.